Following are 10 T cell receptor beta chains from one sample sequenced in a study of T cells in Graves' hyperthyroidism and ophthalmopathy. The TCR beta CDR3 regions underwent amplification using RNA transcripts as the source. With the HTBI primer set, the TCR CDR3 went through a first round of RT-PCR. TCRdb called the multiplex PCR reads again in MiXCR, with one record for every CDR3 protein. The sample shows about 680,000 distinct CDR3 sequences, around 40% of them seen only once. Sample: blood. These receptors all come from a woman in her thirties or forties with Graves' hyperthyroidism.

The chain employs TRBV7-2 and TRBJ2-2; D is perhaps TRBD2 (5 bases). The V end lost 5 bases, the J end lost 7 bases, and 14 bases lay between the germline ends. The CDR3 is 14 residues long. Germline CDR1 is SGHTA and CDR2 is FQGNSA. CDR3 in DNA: TGTGCCAGCAGCCCAGGACTCCCCCGCGGGGAGCTGTTTTTT. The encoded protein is CASSPGLPRGELFF.

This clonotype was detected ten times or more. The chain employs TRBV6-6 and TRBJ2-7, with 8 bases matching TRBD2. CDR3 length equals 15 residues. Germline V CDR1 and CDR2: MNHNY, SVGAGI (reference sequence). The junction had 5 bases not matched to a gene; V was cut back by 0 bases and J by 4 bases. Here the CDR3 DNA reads TGTGCCAGCAGTTACTCAGGCAGCGGGGGATACGAGCAGTACTTC. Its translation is CASSYSGSGGYEQYF.

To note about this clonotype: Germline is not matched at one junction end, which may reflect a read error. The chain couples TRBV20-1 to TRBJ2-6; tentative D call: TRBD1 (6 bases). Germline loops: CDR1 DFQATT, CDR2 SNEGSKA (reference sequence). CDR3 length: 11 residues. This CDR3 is CSAAGADVLTF. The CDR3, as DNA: TGCAGTGCTGCAGGGGCCGACGTCCTGACTTTC.

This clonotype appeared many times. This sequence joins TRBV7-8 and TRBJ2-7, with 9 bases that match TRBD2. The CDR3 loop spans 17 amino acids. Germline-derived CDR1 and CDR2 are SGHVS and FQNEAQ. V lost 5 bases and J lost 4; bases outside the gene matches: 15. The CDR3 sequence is CASSPTALAGAKYEQYF. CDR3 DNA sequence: TGTGCCAGCAGCCCAACGGCGTTAGCGGGAGCCAAATACGAGCAGTACTTC. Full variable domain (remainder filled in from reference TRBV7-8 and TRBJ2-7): GAGVSQSPRYKVAKRGQDVALRCDPISGHVSLFWYQQALGQGPEFLTYFQNEAQLDKSGLPSDRFFAERPEGSVSTLKIQRTQQEDSAVYLCASSPTALAGAKYEQYFGPGTRLTVT.

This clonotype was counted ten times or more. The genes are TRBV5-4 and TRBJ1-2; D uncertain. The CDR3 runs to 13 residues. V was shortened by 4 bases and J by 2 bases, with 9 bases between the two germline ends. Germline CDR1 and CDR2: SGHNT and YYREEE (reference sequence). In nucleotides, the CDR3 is TGTGCCAGCAGCCCAAACATCAACTATGGCTACACCTTC. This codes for CASSPNINYGYTF. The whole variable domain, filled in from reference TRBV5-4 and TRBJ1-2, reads ETGVTQSPTHLIKTRGQQVTLRCSSQSGHNTVSWYQQALGQGPQFIFQYYREEENGRGNFPPRFSGLQFPNYSSELNVNALELDDSALYLCASSPNINYGYTFGSGTRLTVV.

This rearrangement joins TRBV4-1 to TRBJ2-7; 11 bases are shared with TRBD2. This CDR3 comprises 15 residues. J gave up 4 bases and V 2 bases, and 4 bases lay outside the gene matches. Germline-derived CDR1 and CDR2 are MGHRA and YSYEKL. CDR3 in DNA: TGCGCCAGCAGCCAATTAGCGGGAGGGGAGTACGAGCAGTACTTC. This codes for CASSQLAGGEYEQYF.

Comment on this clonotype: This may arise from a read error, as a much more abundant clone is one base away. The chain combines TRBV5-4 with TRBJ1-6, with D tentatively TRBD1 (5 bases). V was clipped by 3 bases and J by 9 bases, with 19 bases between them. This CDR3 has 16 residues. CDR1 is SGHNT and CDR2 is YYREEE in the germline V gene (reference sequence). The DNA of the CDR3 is TGTGCCAGCAGCTCTACCGGGACGATCCCGGCTTCACCCCTCCACTTT. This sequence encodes CASSSTGTIPASPLHF.

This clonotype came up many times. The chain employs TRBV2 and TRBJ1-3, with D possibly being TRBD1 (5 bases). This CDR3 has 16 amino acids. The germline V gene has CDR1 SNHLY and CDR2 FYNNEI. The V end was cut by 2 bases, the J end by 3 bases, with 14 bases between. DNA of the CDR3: TGTGCCAGCAGTGAATGGGTGTGGGGCAGTGGAAACACCATATATTTT. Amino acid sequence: CASSEWVWGSGNTIYF.

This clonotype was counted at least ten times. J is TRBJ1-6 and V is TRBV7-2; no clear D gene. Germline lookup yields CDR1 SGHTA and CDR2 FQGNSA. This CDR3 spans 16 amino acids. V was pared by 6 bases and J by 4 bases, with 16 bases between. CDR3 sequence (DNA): TGTGCCAGCAGGGAATCCGGGCAGGTTTATAATTCACCCCTCCACTTT. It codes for CASRESGQVYNSPLHF.

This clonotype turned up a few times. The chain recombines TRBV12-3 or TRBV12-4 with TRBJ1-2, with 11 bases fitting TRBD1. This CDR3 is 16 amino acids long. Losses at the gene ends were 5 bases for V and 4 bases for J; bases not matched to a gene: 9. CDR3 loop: CASSPITGTGGYGYTF. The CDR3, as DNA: TGTGCCAGCAGTCCGATTACCGGGACAGGGGGCTATGGCTACACCTTC.